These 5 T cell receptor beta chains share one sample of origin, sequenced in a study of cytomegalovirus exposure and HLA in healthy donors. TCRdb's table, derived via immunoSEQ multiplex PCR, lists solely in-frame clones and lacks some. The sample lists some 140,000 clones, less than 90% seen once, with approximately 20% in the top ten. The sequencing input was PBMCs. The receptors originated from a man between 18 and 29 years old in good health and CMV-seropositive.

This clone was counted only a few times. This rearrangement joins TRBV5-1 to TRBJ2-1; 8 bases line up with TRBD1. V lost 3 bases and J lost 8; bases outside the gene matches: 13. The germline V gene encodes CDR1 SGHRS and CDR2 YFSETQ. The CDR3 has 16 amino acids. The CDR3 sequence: CASSSTGGLAPHEQFF. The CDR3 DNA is TGCGCCAGCAGCTCCACAGGGGGGCTAGCTCCCCATGAGCAGTTCTTC.

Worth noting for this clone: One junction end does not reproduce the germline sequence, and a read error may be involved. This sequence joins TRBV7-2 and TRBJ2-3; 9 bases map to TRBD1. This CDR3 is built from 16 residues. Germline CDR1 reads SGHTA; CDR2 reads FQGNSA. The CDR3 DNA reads TGTGCCAGCACCTTAACAGGGACAGGGAATACAGATACGCAGTATTTT. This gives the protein CASTLTGTGNTDTQYF.

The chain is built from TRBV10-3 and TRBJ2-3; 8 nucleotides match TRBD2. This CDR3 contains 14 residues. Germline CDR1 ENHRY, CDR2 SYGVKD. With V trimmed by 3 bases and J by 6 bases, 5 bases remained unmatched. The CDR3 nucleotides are TGTGCCATCAGTGATCGGGGGGGCGCTGATACGCAGTATTTT. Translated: CAISDRGGADTQYF.

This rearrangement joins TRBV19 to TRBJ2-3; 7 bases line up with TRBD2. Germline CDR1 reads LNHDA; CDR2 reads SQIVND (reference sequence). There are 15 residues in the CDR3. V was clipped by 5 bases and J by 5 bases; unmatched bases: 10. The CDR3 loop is CASSALWEGVDTQYF. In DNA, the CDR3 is TGTGCCAGTAGTGCATTGTGGGAGGGAGTAGATACGCAGTATTTT.

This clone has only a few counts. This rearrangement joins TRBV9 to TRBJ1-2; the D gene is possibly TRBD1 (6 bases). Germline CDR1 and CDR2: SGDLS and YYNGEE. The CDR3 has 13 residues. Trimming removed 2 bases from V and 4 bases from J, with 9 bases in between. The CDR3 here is CASSVGGGYGYTF. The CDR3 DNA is TGTGCCAGCAGCGTTGGGGGCGGCTATGGCTACACCTTC.